One and the same sample provided the 12 T cell receptor beta chains below, sequenced in a study of TIL therapy for anti-PD-1-resistant metastatic lung cancer. The time point is: pre-treatment sample, taken before nivolumab and TIL therapy. Tumor tissue came from excised metastases, mostly pleural nodules or supraclavicular lymph nodes. The libraries were made with immunoSEQ v3. TCRdb's table, derived via immunoSEQ multiplex PCR, lists solely in-frame clones and lacks some. The sample records about 100,000 clones, about three fifths being singletons. This sample comprised tumor tissue, obtained at baseline. All receptors derive from a person between 30 and 80 years old with non-small cell lung cancer.

Only a few counts were recorded for this clone. This chain links TRBV18 with TRBJ2-7; 9 nucleotides align to TRBD1. The V and J ends lost 3 bases and 2 bases, in that order; junction bases with no gene match: 8. The CDR3 extends over 16 amino acids. Germline assignment: CDR1 KGHSH and CDR2 LQKENI. The CDR3 reads CASSPEFRTGAYEQYF. In DNA form, the CDR3 reads TGTGCCAGCTCACCCGAATTCCGGACAGGGGCCTACGAGCAGTACTTC.

The gene calls are TRBV6-2 or TRBV6-3 and TRBJ1-6; no reliable D call. V gave up 6 bases and J gave up 8 bases, with 20 bases separating them. The CDR3 is made up of 16 amino acids. Germline V gene sequence: CDR1 MNHEY, CDR2 SVGEGT. For the CDR3, the DNA is TGTGCCAGCAGCCACATAAAGAGTGCAAATTATTCACCCCTCCACTTT. Amino acids: CASSHIKSANYSPLHF.

J is TRBJ2-5 and V is TRBV2; D is uncertain. The CDR3 runs 12 residues. V lost 1 base and J lost 4, with 4 bases in between. Germline CDR1 is SNHLY and CDR2 is FYNNEI. In DNA, the CDR3 is TGTGCCAGCAGTGAAGTGGTAGAGACCCAGTACTTC. Protein sequence: CASSEVVETQYF.

The genes are TRBV11-2 and TRBJ2-1, with 8 positions matching TRBD2. V lost 5 bases to trimming and J lost 2 bases; unmatched junction nucleotides: 11. Germline V gene data show CDR1 as SGHAT and CDR2 as FQNNGV. The length of the CDR3 is 17 residues. CDR3 sequence reads: CASSPNPRGGPYNEQFF. The CDR3, as DNA: TGTGCCAGCAGCCCAAACCCTCGGGGGGGGCCCTACAATGAGCAGTTCTTC. Based on the CDR3 plus reference TRBV11-2 and TRBJ2-1, the full variable domain is EAGVAQSPRYKIIEKRQSVAFWCNPISGHATLYWYQQILGQGPKLLIQFQNNGVVDDSQLPKDRFSAERLKGVDSTLKIQPAKLEDSAVYLCASSPNPRGGPYNEQFFGPGTRLTVL.

This clone was seen more than once but under ten times. J is TRBJ2-7 and V is TRBV4-1; D might be TRBD1 (6 bases). Germline V gene lookup returns CDR1 MGHRA and CDR2 YSYEKL. This CDR3 has 13 amino acids. Trimming removed 4 bases at V and 4 bases at J, with 11 bases between. The CDR3 DNA reads as TGCGCCAGCAGCCCTGGAAGGGGGTACGAGCAGTACTTC. Translated, it gives CASSPGRGYEQYF.

This clone has just a few counts. This chain joins TRBV10-1 and TRBJ2-7; weak D call: TRBD1 (5 bases). The germline V and J ends were trimmed by 4 bases and 2 bases, with 6 bases remaining between them. The V gene's germline CDR1 is WNHNN and CDR2 SYGVQD (reference sequence). The CDR3 totals 12 residues. In nucleotides, the CDR3 is TGCGCCAGCAGTGGGACACCCTACGAGCAGTACTTC. Amino acids: CASSGTPYEQYF.

J is TRBJ2-3 and V is TRBV7-6, with 10 bases that match TRBD2. Germline V CDR1 and CDR2: SGHVS, FNYEAQ. V was clipped by 4 bases and J by 2 bases; unmatched bases: 6. There are 16 residues in the CDR3. The CDR3 DNA reads TGTGCCAGCAGCTCAGAACTAGCGGGACTCACAGATACGCAGTATTTT. As protein: CASSSELAGLTDTQYF.

The chain links TRBV2 to TRBJ2-3; 8 bases agree with TRBD2. V trimming: 11 bases; J trimming: 5 bases; junction bases outside the gene matches: 9. The CDR3 has 13 residues. Germline lookup yields CDR1 SNHLY and CDR2 FYNNEI. The CDR3 DNA reads TGTGCCTGGTCTCTGCGGGGGGTAGATACGCAGTATTTT. It encodes CAWSLRGVDTQYF.

The chain carries TRBV13 and TRBJ2-1; D uncertain. The CDR3 loop spans 14 amino acids. The germline V and J ends were trimmed by 4 bases and 6 bases, with 13 bases remaining between them. Germline assignment: CDR1 PRHDT and CDR2 FYEKMQ (reference sequence). CDR3 DNA: TGTGCCAGCAGCTCTTCGGGTTGGGGCAATGAGCAGTTCTTC. Protein: CASSSSGWGNEQFF.

This chain links TRBV7-9 with TRBJ2-7; 8 positions agree with TRBD1. Per germline, CDR1 SEHNR and CDR2 FQNEAQ (reference sequence). This CDR3 is 15 amino acids long. V lost 1 base to trimming and J lost 7 bases; unmatched junction nucleotides: 9. CDR3 sequence (DNA): TGTGCCAGCAGCTTAGGCTTGGGCAGGGGGCGTGAGCAGTACTTC. Protein: CASSLGLGRGREQYF.

The rearrangement joins TRBV11-3 to TRBJ2-7; TRBD2 aligns across 9 bases. Germline V gene sequence: CDR1 SGHNT, CDR2 YENEEA. V was pared by 0 bases and J by 3 bases, with 6 bases of the junction left unmatched. The CDR3 runs to 16 residues. The CDR3 spells CASSLESGTSFYEQYF. Written as DNA, the CDR3 is TGTGCCAGCAGCTTAGAATCGGGGACTAGCTTCTACGAGCAGTACTTC.

The rearrangement links TRBV15 to TRBJ2-3; D unresolved. Germline V gene sequence: CDR1 LNHNV, CDR2 YYDKDF (reference sequence). The CDR3 loop spans 15 amino acids. Deletions cut 0 bases from V and 2 bases from J, with 9 bases between. CDR3 in DNA: TGTGCCACCAGCAGAGAGCTTACAGACACAGATACGCAGTATTTT. Encoded protein: CATSRELTDTDTQYF.